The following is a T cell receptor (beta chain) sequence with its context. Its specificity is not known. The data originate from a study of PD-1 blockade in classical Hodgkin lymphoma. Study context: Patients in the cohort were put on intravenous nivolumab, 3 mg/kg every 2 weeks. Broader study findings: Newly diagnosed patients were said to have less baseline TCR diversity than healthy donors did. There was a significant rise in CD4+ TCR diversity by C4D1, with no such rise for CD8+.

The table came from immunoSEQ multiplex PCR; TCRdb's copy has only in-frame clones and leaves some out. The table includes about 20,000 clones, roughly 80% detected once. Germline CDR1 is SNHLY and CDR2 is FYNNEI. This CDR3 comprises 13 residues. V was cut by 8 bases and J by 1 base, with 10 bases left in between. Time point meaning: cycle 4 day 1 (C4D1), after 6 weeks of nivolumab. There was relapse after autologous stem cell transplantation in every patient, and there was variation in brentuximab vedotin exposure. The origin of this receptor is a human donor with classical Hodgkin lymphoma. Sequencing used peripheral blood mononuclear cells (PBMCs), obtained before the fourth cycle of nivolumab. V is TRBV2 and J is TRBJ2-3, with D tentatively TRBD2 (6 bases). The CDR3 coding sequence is TGTGCCAGCCGACTAGGGCGCACAGATACGCAGTATTTT. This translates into CASRLGRTDTQYF.